This is a list of T cell receptor beta chains from one sample in a study of T cell changes during pregnancy in multiple sclerosis. The table came from immunoSEQ multiplex PCR; TCRdb's copy has only in-frame clones and leaves some out. This sample has fewer than 65,000 clones; roughly 93% occur once, and the top ten carry around 2%. The material was peripheral blood, obtained in the second trimester of pregnancy. These receptors all stem from a female donor with multiple sclerosis, enrolled in a pregnancy study. Each CDR3 is given with its conserved first and last residue.

v_gene,j_gene,CDR3aa
TRBV19,TRBJ1-5,CASSWAGRGVQSNQPQHF
TRBV6-6,TRBJ1-1,CASSYSSDSMNTEAFF
TRBV7-9,TRBJ2-1,CASSLGGGEQFF
TRBV6-6,TRBJ2-2,CASSYSGVGELFF
TRBV7-2,TRBJ2-7,CASSLEGYREIPREQYF
TRBV6-1,TRBJ2-7,CASSEGLAVTYEQYF
TRBV18,TRBJ1-1,CASSPAGLGTEAFF
TRBV5-1,TRBJ2-3,CASSSGYPPATDTQYF
TRBV11-1,TRBJ2-7,CASSFGGEQYF
TRBV19,TRBJ2-1,CASSFGREGDEQFF
TRBV19,TRBJ2-2,CASSFHQGLAGGYTGELFF
TRBV19,TRBJ1-1,CASSRSPGGGPGTEAFF
TRBV19,TRBJ2-3,CASSWDRGGTDTQYF
TRBV7-9,TRBJ1-4,CASQGLSEKLFF
TRBV15,TRBJ2-2,CATSKPKTSGREISTGELFF
TRBV11-3,TRBJ2-3,CASRFNTDTQYF
TRBV27,TRBJ1-1,CASKTSGKNTEAFF
TRBV11-3,TRBJ2-5,CASSFGLAGLETQYF
TRBV27,TRBJ1-2,CASSSPVEGANYGYTF
TRBV4-1,TRBJ2-2,CASSQVYRGGTNTGELFF
TRBV27,TRBJ2-3,CASSFLLGDTQYF
TRBV7-2,TRBJ2-1,CASSGTSGRLEQFF
TRBV6-5,TRBJ1-2,CASSYRGDRNGYTF
TRBV7-9,TRBJ2-3,CASSLGAPDTQYF